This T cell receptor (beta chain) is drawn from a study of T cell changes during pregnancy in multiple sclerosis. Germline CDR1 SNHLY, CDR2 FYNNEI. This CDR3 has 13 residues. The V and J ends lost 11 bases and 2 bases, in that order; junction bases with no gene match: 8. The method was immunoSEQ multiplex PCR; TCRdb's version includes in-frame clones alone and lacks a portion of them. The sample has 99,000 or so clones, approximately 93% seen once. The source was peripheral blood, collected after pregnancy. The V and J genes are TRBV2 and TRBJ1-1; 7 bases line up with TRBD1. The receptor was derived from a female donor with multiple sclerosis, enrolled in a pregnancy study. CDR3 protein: CAGRGGGNTEAFF. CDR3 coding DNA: TGTGCCGGTCGAGGGGGCGGCAACACTGAAGCTTTCTTT.